These T cell receptor beta chains were read from a single sample in a study of identical twins. TCRdb used MiXCR to reprocess the 5' RACE reads, holding one entry per CDR3 protein. The table includes roughly 690,000 distinct CDR3 sequences, roughly 6% detected once. The specimen sequenced was naive T cells sorted from blood. The receptor source for this set is a man younger than 30 in good health. The CDR3 runs from the conserved cysteine through the conserved F or W. A D gene is named only where the DNA matches it firmly. Size is stated for part of the rows, as once, few or many counts, or as a class when the clone is expanded.

D | size | J | V | CDR3 | DNA
. | many | TRBJ1-4 | TRBV7-2 | CASSRLIREKLFF | TGTGCCAGCAGCCGCCTCATTCGGGAAAAACTGTTTTTT
TRBD2 | many | TRBJ2-2 | TRBV10-3 | CAISESSSGRRNTGELFF | TGTGCCATCAGTGAGTCTTCTAGCGGGAGGAGAAACACCGGGGAGCTGTTTTTT
. | many | TRBJ1-2 | TRBV6-1 | CASERRFPYGYTF | TGTGCCAGCGAGCGCCGCTTTCCCTATGGCTACACCTTC
TRBD2 | . | TRBJ2-4 | TRBV5-1 | CASSSNSGRWDIQYF | TGCGCCAGCAGCTCCAATAGCGGGAGGTGGGACATTCAGTACTTC
TRBD2 | . | TRBJ2-1 | TRBV7-3 | CASSLITSGYNEQFF | TGTGCCAGCAGCTTAATTACTAGCGGGTACAATGAGCAGTTCTTC
. | few | TRBJ1-4 | TRBV4-3 | CASSHAQGSHEKLFF | TGCGCCAGCAGCCATGCCCAGGGGTCGCACGAAAAACTGTTTTTT
TRBD2 | many | TRBJ2-7 | TRBV29-1 | CSVGGGSLYEQYF | TGCAGCGTTGGGGGAGGGTCCCTCTACGAGCAGTACTTC
. | many | TRBJ1-5 | TRBV5-1 | CASSLVGGGEQPQHF | TGCGCCAGCAGCTTGGTAGGCGGGGGAGAACAGCCCCAGCATTTT
. | few | TRBJ2-3 | TRBV27 | CASSLIVTGAGGTDTQYF | TGTGCCAGCAGTTTAATTGTTACAGGGGCGGGGGGCACAGATACGCAGTATTTT
. | . | TRBJ2-3 | TRBV5-1 | CASSLLPSATDTQYF | TGCGCCAGCAGCTTGCTACCTTCGGCGACAGATACGCAGTATTTT
. | . | TRBJ1-2 | TRBV29-1 | CSVGQVEDGYTF | TGCAGCGTTGGTCAGGTTGAGGATGGCTACACCTTC
. | few | TRBJ2-6 | TRBV4-1 | CASSQEERPLSGANVLTF | TGCGCCAGCAGCCAAGAGGAAAGGCCCCTCTCTGGGGCCAACGTCCTGACTTTC
. | many | TRBJ2-7 | TRBV29-1 | CSVERADGTVPYEQYF | TGCAGCGTTGAAAGAGCCGACGGGACGGTACCCTACGAGCAGTACTTC
. | . | TRBJ2-3 | TRBV3-1 | CASGQGNTQYF | TGTGCCAGCGGCCAAGGGAATACGCAGTATTTT
. | many | TRBJ1-1 | TRBV12-5 | CASGLWQEAFF | TGTGCTAGTGGTTTGTGGCAGGAAGCTTTCTTT